This entry concerns a single TCR beta chain. Data came from immunoSEQ multiplex PCR; TCRdb stores just in-frame clones and leaves some out. The sample yields some 260,000 clones, approximately 90% seen once. V was trimmed by 2 bases and J by 4 bases, leaving 13 bases between them. The CDR3 consists of 15 residues. The germline V gene has CDR1 LGHNA and CDR2 YSLEER. These data are taken from a study of blood T cell repertoires in COVID-19. Study-wide context: PBMCs, B-cell-depleted T cells, or T cells were the source of the cDNA or gDNA that made up the material.

The origin of this receptor is a woman aged 25 to 39 with COVID-19, enrolled during active disease. The chain links TRBV4-3 to TRBJ2-3, with a tentative D call TRBD2 (7 bases). Source material: peripheral blood. CDR3 nucleotides: TGCGCCAGCAGCCAAAAGCGGGACATTGCAGATACGCAGTATTTT. This encodes CASSQKRDIADTQYF.